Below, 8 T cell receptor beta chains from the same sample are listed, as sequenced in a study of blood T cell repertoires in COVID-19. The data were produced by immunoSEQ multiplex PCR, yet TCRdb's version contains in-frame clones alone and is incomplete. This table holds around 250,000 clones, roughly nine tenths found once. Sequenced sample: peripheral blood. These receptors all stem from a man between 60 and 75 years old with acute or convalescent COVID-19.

CDR3 amino acids: CAWSVSLNTEAFF. The CDR3 DNA reads TGTGCCTGGAGTGTAAGCCTGAACACTGAAGCTTTCTTT. V gene TRBV30 combines with J gene TRBJ1-1; no definite D call. Trimming removed 0 bases from V and 0 bases from J, with 5 bases in between. This CDR3 has 13 residues. Germline V gene sequence: CDR1 GTSNPN, CDR2 SVGIG (reference sequence).

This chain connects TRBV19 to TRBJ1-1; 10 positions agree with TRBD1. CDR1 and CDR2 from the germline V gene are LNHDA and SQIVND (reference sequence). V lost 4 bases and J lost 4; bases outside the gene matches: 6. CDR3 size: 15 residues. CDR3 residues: CASSTDRGLITEAFF. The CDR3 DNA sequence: TGTGCCAGTAGTACCGACAGGGGGCTTATCACTGAAGCTTTCTTT.

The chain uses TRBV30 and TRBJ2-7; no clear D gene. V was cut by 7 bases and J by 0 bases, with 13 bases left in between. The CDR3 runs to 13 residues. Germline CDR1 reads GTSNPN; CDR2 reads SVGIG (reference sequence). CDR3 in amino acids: CAYHLRSSYEQYF. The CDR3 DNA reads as TGTGCCTACCACCTCCGCAGCTCCTACGAGCAGTACTTC.

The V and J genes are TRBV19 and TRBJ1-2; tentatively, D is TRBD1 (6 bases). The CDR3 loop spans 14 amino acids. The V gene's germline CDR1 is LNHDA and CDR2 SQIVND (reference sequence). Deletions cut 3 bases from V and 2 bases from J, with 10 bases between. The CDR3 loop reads CASSIRTDNYGYTF. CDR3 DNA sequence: TGTGCCAGTAGTATTCGGACAGACAACTATGGCTACACCTTC.

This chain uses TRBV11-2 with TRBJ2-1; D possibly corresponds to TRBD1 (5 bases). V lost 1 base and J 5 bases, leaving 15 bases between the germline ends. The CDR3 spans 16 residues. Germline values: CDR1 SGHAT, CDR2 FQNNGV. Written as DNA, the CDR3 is TGTGCCAGCAGCTTAGGACAGTACAGGCGCAACAATGAGCAGTTCTTC. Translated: CASSLGQYRRNNEQFF.

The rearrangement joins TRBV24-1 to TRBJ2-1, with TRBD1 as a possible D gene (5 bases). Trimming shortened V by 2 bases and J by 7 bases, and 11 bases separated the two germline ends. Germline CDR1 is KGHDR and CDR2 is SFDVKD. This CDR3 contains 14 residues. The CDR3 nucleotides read TGTGCCACCAGTGATTGGGTCAGGGTGAATGAGCAGTTCTTC. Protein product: CATSDWVRVNEQFF.

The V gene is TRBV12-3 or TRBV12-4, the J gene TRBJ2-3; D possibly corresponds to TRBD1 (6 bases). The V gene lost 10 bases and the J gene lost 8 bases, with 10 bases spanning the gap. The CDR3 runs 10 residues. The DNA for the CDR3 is TGTGCCACCGCAGGGGTTACGCAGTATTTT. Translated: CATAGVTQYF.

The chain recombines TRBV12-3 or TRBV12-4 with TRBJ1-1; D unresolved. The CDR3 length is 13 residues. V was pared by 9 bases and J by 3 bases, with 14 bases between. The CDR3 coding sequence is TGTGCCAGTCCCGGGGTGGAAGACACTGAAGCTTTCTTT. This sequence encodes CASPGVEDTEAFF.